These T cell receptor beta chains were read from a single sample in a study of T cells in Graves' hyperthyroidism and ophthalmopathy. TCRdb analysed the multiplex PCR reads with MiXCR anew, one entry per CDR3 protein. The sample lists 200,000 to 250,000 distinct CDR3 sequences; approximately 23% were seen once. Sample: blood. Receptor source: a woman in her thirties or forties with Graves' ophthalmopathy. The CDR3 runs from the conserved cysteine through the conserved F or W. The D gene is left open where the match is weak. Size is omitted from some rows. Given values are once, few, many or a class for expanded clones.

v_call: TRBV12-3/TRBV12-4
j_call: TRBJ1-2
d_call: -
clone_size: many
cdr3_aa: CASSLGQIYGYTF
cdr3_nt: TGTGCCAGCAGCCTCGGACAGATTTATGGCTACACCTTC

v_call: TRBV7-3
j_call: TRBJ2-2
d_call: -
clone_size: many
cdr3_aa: CASSFFSGELFF
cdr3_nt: TGTGCCAGCAGCTTCTTTAGTGGGGAGCTGTTTTTT

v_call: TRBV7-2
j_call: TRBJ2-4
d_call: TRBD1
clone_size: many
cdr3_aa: CASSLLGQGNIQYF
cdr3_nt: TGTGCCAGCAGCTTACTCGGACAGGGGAACATTCAGTACTTC

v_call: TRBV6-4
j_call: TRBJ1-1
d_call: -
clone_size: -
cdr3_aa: CASGVRTDTEAFF
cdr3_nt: TGTGCCAGCGGAGTCAGAACTGACACTGAAGCTTTCTTT

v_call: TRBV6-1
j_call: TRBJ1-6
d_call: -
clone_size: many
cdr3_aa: CASTQGSFGSPLHF
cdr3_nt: TGTGCCAGCACCCAAGGGAGTTTTGGTTCACCCCTCCACTTT

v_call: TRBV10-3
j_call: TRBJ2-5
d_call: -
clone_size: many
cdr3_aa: CAISGNSDSETQYF
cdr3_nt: TGTGCCATCAGTGGGAATAGCGATTCGGAGACCCAGTACTTC

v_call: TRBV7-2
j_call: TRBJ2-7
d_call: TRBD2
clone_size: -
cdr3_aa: CASSFPLAGGYEQYF
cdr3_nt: TGTGCCAGCAGCTTCCCACTAGCGGGAGGTTACGAGCAGTACTTC

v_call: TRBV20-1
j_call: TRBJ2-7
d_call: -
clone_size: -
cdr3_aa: CSAVGGSYEQYF
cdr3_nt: TGCAGTGCCGTCGGAGGTTCCTACGAGCAGTACTTC

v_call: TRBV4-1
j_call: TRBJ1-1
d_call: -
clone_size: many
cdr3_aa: CVSSQIGNTEAFF
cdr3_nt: TGCGTCAGCAGCCAAATCGGGAACACTGAAGCTTTCTTT

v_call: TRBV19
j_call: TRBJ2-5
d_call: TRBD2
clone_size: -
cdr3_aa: CASSIPSGETQYF
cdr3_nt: TGTGCCAGTAGTATACCTAGCGGAGAGACCCAGTACTTC

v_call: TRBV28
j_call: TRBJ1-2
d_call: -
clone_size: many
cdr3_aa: CASSPASGVNYGYTF
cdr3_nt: TGTGCCAGCAGCCCGGCGAGCGGGGTCAACTATGGCTACACCTTC

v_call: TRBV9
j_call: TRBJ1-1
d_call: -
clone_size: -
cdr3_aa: CASSAGPSGAEAFF
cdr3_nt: TGTGCCAGCAGCGCTGGTCCTTCGGGGGCTGAAGCTTTCTTT

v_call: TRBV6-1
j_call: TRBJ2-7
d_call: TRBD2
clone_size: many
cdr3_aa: CASRDSGSAYEQYF
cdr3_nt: TGTGCCAGCAGGGACAGCGGGAGCGCTTACGAGCAGTACTTC

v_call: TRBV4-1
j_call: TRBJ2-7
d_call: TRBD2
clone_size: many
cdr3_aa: CASSQGPAGGPGYEQYF
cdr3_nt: TGCGCCAGCAGCCAAGGCCCAGCGGGAGGGCCGGGCTACGAGCAGTACTTC

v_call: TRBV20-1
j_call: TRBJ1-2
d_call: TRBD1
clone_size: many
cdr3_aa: CSAKYRDRANYGYTF
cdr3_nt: TGCAGTGCTAAATACCGGGACAGAGCTAACTATGGCTACACCTTC

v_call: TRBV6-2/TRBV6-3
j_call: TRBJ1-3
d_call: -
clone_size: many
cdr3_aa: CASSYSSVGSSSGNTIYF
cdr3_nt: TGTGCCAGCAGTTACTCGTCAGTGGGGTCCTCCTCTGGAAACACCATATATTTT

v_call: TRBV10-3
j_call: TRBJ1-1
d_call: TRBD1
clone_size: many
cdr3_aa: CAISEPGTAEAFF
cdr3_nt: TGTGCCATCAGTGAGCCCGGGACAGCTGAAGCTTTCTTT

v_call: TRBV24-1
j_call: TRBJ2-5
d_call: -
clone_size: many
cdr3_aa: CATSDRPFGETQYF
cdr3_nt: TGTGCCACCAGTGACAGACCCTTCGGGGAGACCCAGTACTTC

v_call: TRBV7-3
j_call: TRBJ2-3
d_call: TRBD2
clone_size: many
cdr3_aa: CASSISGITDTQYF
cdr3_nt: TGTGCCAGCAGCATCAGCGGGATCACAGATACGCAGTATTTT

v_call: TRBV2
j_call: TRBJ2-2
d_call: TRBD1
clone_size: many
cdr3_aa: CASSEARDRYNTGELFF
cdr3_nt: TGTGCCAGCAGTGAAGCGCGGGACAGGTACAACACCGGGGAGCTGTTTTTT

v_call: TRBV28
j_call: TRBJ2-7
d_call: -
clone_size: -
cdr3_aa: CASTAVRPKYEQYF
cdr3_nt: TGTGCCAGCACCGCCGTAAGGCCTAAATACGAGCAGTACTTC

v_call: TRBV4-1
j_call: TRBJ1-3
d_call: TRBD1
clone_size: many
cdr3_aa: CASSRDRLAGNTIYF
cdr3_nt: TGCGCCAGCAGCCGGGACAGGCTGGCGGGAAACACCATATATTTT

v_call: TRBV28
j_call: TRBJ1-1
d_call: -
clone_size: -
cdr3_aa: CAISAGTKAYF
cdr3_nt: TGTGCCATCAGCGCCGGGACGAAAGCTTACTTT

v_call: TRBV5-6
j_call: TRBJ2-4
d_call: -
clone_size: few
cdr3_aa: CASSWALENIQYF
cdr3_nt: TGTGCCAGCAGCTGGGCGTTGGAAAACATTCAGTACTTC

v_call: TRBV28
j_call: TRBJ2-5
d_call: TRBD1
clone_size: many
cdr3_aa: CASSDTRDRKETQYF
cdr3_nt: TGTGCCAGCAGTGATACCCGGGACAGGAAAGAGACCCAGTACTTC

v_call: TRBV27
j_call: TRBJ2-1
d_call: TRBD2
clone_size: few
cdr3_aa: CASSLIRKLAGGHNEQFF
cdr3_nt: TGTGCCAGCAGTTTGATAAGAAAACTAGCGGGAGGCCACAATGAGCAGTTCTTC

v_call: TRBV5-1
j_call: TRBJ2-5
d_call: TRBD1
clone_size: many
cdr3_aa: CASGTGGRETQYF
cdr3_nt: TGCGCCAGCGGAACAGGGGGCCGAGAGACCCAGTACTTC

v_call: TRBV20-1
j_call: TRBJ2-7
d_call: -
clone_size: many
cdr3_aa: CSAKDTTTGWGAPHEQYF
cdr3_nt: TGCAGTGCTAAGGATACCACCACCGGTTGGGGGGCGCCCCACGAGCAGTACTTC

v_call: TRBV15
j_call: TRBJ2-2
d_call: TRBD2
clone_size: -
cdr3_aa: CATSKPSGSYTGELFF
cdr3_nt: TGTGCCACCAGCAAGCCTAGCGGGAGCTACACCGGGGAGCTGTTTTTT

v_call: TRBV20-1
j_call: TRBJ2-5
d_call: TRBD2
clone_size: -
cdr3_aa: CSASTSGMRETQYF
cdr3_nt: TGCAGTGCTAGTACTAGCGGGATGAGGGAGACCCAGTACTTC

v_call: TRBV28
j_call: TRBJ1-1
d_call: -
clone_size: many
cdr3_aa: CASSLGGENTEAFF
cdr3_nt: TGTGCCAGCAGTTTAGGGGGGGAGAACACTGAAGCTTTCTTT

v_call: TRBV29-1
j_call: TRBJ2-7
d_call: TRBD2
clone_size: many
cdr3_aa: CSVEDWLAGVAGQYF
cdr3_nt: TGCAGCGTTGAAGATTGGCTAGCGGGAGTTGCAGGGCAGTACTTC

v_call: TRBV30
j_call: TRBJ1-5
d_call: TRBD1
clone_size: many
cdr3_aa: CAWSVGTGESPQHF
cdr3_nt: TGTGCCTGGAGTGTGGGGACAGGGGAGTCTCCCCAGCATTTT

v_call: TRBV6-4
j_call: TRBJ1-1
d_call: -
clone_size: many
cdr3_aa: CASSASAGNTEAFF
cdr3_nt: TGTGCCAGCAGTGCCTCTGCCGGGAACACTGAAGCTTTCTTT

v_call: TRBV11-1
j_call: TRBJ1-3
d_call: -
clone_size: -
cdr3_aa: CASSPSAAGNTIYF
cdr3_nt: TGTGCCAGCAGCCCAAGTGCAGCGGGAAACACCATATATTTT

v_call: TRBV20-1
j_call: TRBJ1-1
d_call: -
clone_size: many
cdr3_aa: CSAVVGAGNTEAFF
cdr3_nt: TGCAGTGCTGTAGTGGGGGCAGGGAACACTGAAGCTTTCTTT

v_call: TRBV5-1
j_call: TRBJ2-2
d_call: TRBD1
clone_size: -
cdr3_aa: CASSLEGRQGGGGELFF
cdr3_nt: TGCGCCAGCAGCTTGGAGGGTCGACAGGGTGGAGGCGGGGAGCTGTTTTTT

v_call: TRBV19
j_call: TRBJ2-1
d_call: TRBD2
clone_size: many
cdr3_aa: CASSMPISGRDYNEQFF
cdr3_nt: TGTGCCAGTAGTATGCCTATTAGCGGGAGGGATTACAATGAGCAGTTCTTC

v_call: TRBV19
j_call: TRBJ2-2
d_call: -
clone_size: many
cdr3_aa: CASSPGLHGELFF
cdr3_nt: TGTGCCAGTAGTCCGGGTCTACACGGGGAGCTGTTTTTT

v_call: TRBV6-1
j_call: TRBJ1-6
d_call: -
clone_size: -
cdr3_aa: CASSAVSTNSPLHF
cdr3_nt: TGTGCCAGCAGTGCAGTCTCCACAAATTCACCCCTCCACTTT

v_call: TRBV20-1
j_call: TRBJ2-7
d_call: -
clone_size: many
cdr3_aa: CSALDGAKAYEQYF
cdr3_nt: TGCAGTGCCTTGGACGGGGCGAAGGCCTACGAGCAGTACTTC

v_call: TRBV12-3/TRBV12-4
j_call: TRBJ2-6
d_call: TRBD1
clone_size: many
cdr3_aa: CASLRTGATGANVLTF
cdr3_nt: TGTGCCAGCTTAAGGACAGGGGCTACTGGGGCCAACGTCCTGACTTTC

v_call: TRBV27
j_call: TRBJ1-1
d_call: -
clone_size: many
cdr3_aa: CASSFRGGNTEAFF
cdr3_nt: TGTGCCAGCAGTTTCCGGGGTGGGAACACTGAAGCTTTCTTT

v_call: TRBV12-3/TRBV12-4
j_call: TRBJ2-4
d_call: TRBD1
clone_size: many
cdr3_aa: CASRVGTGANIQYF
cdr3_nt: TGTGCCAGCAGGGTTGGGACAGGGGCCAACATTCAGTACTTC

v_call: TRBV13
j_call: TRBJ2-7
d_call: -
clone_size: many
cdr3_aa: CASSDGGRSYEQYF
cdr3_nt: TGTGCCAGCAGCGATGGAGGTCGCTCCTACGAGCAGTACTTC

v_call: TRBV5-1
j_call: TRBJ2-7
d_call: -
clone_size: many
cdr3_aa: CASSSAGTAYEQYF
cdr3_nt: TGCGCCAGCAGTTCCGCCGGGACTGCCTACGAGCAGTACTTC

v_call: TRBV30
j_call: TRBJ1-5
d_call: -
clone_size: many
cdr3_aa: CAWSDGTYSNQPQHF
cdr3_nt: TGTGCCTGGAGCGACGGGACGTATAGCAATCAGCCCCAGCATTTT

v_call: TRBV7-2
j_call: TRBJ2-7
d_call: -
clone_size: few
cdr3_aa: CASSIGLGPYEQYF
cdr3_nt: TGTGCCAGCAGCATAGGACTGGGACCCTACGAGCAGTACTTC

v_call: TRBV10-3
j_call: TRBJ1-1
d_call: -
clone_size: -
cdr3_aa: CASSDTGNEAFF
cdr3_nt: TGTGCCAGCAGTGATACAGGGAATGAAGCTTTCTTT

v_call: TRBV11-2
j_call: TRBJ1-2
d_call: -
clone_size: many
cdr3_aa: CASSPGYTF
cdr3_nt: TGTGCCAGCAGCCCAGGGTACACCTTC

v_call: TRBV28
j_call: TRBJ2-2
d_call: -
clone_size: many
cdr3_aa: CASSFLGRAPNTGELFF
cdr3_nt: TGTGCCAGCAGTTTTTTAGGCCGTGCCCCGAACACCGGGGAGCTGTTTTTT